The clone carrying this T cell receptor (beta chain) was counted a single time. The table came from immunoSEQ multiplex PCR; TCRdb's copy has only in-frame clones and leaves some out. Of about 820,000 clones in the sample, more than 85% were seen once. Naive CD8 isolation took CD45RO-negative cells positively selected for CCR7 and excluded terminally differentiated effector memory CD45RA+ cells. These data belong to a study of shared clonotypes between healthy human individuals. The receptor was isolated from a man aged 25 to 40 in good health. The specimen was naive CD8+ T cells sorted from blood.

Here the CDR3 reads CASSGGPRSTYEQYF. DNA of the CDR3: TGTGCCAGCTCCGGGGGACCGCGCTCTACCTACGAGCAGTACTTC. J is TRBJ2-7 and V is TRBV2; a weak D match, TRBD2 (6 bases). This CDR3 has 15 amino acids. Trimming pared 8 bases from V and 2 bases from J, leaving 19 bases between. Per the germline V gene, CDR1 is SNHLY and CDR2 is FYNNEI.